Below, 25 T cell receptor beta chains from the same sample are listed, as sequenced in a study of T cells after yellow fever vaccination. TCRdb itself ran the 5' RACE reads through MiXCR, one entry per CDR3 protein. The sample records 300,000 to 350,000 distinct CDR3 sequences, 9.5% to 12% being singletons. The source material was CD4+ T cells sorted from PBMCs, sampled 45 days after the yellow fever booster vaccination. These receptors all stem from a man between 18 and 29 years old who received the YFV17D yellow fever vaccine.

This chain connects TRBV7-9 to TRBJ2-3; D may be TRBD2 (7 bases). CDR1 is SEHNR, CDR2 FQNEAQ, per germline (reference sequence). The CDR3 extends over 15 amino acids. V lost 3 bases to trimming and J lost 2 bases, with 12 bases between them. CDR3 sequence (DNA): TGTGCCAGCAGCTTTAGGGGGGGAGACACAGATACGCAGTATTTT. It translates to CASSFRGGDTDTQYF.

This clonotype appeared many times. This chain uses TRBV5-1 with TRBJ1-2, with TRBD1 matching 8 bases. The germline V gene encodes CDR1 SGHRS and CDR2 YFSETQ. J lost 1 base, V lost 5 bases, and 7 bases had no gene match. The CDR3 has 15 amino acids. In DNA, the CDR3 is TGCGCCAGCAGTACGGGACAGGCGATTAACTATGGCTACACCTTC. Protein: CASSTGQAINYGYTF. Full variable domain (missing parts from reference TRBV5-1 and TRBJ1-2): KAGVTQTPRYLIKTRGQQVTLSCSPISGHRSVSWYQQTPGQGLQFLFEYFSETQRNKGNFPGRFSGRQFSNSRSEMNVSTLELGDSALYLCASSTGQAINYGYTFGSGTRLTVV.

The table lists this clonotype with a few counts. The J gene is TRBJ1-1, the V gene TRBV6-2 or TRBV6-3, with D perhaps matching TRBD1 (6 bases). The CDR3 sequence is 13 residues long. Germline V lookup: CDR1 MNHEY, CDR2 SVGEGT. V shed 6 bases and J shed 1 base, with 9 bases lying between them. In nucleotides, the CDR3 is TGTGCCAGCAGAAAACAGGGGAACACTGAAGCTTTCTTT. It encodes CASRKQGNTEAFF.

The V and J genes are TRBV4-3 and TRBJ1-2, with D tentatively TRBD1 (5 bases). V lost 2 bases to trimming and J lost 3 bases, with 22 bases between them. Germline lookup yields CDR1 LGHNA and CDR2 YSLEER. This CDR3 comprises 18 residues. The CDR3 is CASSQRPPRGLRDYGYTF. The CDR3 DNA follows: TGCGCCAGCAGCCAACGCCCCCCCCGGGGCCTCCGGGACTATGGCTACACCTTC.

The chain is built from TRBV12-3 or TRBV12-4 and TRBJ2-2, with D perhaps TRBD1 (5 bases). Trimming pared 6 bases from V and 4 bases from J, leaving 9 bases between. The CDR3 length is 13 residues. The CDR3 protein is CASSIRVTGELFF. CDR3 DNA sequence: TGTGCCAGCAGCATCAGGGTCACCGGGGAGCTGTTTTTT.

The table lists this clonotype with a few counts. For the CDR3, the DNA is TGTGCCACTGGACTAAGAGAGACCCAGTACTTC. Its protein is CATGLRETQYF. The V and J genes are TRBV19 and TRBJ2-5, with D possibly TRBD2 on 6 matching bases. The CDR3 covers 11 residues. Germline assignment: CDR1 LNHDA and CDR2 SQIVND (reference sequence). Between the trimmed V and J ends, which lost 10 bases and 4 bases, there was a span of 10 bases.

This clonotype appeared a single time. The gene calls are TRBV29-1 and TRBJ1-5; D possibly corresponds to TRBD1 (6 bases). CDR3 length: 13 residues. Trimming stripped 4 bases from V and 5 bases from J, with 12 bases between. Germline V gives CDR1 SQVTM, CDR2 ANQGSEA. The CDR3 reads CSVAGQSDQPQHF. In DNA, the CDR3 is TGCAGCGTTGCCGGACAGAGCGATCAGCCCCAGCATTTT.

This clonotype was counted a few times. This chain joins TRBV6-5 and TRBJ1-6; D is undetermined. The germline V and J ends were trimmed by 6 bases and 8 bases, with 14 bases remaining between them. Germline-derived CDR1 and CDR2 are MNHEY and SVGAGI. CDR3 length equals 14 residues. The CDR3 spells CASSNTYKDSPLHF. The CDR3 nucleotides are TGTGCCAGCAGCAACACTTATAAGGATTCACCCCTCCACTTT.

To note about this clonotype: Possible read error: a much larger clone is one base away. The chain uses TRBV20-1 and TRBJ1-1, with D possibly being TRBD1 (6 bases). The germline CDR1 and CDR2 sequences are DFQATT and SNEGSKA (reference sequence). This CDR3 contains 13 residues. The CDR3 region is CSARTVMNTDAFF. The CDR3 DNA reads TGCAGTGCCCGGACAGTCATGAACACTGATGCTTTCTTT.

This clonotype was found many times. For the CDR3, the DNA is TGTGCCAGCAGCGGGGGGAACCAAGAGACCCAGTACTTC. This sequence encodes CASSGGNQETQYF. J is TRBJ2-5 and V is TRBV7-2, with D tentatively TRBD2 (6 bases). V shed 5 bases and J shed 0 bases, with 7 bases lying between them. The CDR3 is 13 amino acids. Germline V gives CDR1 SGHTA, CDR2 FQGNSA.

The CDR3: CAISDSGQGYDSPLHF. The CDR3 DNA is TGTGCCATCAGTGATTCGGGACAGGGGTATGATTCACCCCTCCACTTT. The rearrangement uses TRBV10-3 and TRBJ1-6; 10 bases align to TRBD1. The ends lost 3 bases at V and 8 bases at J; junction bases unmatched: 7. Germline V gene lookup returns CDR1 ENHRY and CDR2 SYGVKD. This CDR3 has 16 residues.

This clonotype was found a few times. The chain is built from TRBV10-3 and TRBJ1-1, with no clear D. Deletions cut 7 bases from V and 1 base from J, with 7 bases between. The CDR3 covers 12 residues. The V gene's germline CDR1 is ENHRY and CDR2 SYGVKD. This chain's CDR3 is CAIKEGNTEAFF. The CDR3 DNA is TGTGCCATCAAGGAGGGGAACACTGAAGCTTTCTTT.

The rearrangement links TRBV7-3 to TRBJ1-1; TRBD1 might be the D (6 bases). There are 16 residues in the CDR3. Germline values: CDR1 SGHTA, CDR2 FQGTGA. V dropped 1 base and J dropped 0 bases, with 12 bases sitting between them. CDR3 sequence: CASSLNGGRLNTEAFF. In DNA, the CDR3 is TGTGCCAGCAGCTTAAATGGGGGGCGCCTGAACACTGAAGCTTTCTTT.

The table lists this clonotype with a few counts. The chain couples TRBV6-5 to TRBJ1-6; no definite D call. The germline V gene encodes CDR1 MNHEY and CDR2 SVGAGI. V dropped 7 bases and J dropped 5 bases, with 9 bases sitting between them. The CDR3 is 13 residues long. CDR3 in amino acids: CASNDNDNSPLHF. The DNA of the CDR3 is TGTGCCAGCAACGACAATGATAATTCACCCCTCCACTTT.

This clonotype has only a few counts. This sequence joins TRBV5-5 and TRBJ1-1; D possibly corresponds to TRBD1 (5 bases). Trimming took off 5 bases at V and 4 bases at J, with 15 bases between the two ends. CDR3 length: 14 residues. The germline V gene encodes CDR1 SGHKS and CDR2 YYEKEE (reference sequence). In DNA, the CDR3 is TGTGCCAGCAGTCGAACGATGGGGGGCACTGAAGCTTTCTTT. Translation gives CASSRTMGGTEAFF.

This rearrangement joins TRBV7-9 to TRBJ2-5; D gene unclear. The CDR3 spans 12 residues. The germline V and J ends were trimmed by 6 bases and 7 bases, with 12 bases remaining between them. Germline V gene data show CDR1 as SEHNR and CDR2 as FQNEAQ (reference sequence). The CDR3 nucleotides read TGTGCCAGCAGTTCTGAAACGGGGACCCAGTACTTC. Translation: CASSSETGTQYF. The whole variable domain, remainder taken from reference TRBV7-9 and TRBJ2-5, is DTGVSQNPRHKITKRGQNVTFRCDPISEHNRLYWYRQTLGQGPEFLTYFQNEAQLEKSRLLSDRFSAERPKGSFSTLEIQRTEQGDSAMYLCASSSETGTQYFGPGTRLLVL.

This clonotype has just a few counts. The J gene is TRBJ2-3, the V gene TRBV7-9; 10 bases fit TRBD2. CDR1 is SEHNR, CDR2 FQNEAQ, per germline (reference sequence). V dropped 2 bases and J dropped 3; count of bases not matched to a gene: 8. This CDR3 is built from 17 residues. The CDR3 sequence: CASSLLAGGPWTDTQYF. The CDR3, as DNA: TGTGCCAGCAGCTTATTAGCGGGGGGCCCATGGACAGATACGCAGTATTTT.

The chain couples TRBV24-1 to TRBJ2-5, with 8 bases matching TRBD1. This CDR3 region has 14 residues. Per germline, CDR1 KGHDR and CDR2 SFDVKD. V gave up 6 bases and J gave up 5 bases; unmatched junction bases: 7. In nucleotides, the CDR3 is TGTGCCACCAGTACGACAGGGGCGGTTGAGACCCAGTACTTC. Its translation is CATSTTGAVETQYF.

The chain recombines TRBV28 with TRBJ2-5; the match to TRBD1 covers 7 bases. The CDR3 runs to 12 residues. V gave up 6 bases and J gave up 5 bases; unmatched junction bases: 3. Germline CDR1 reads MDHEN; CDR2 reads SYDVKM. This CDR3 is CASRQGSETQYF. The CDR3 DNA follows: TGTGCCAGCAGACAGGGGAGTGAGACCCAGTACTTC.

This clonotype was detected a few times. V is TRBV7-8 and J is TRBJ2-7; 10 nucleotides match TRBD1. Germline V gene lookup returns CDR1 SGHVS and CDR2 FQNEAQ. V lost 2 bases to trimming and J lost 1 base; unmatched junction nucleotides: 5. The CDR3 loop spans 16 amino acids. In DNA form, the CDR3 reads TGTGCCAGCAGCTTAACCGCGGGACAGGGGTCCTACGAGCAGTACTTC. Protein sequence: CASSLTAGQGSYEQYF.

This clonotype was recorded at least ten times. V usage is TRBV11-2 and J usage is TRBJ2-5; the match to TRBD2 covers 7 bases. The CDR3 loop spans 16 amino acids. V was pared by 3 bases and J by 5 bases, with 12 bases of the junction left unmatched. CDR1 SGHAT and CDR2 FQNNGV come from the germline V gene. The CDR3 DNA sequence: TGTGCCAGCAGCTTCTCGTCGCGGGGGATGAGTGAGACCCAGTACTTC. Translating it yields CASSFSSRGMSETQYF.

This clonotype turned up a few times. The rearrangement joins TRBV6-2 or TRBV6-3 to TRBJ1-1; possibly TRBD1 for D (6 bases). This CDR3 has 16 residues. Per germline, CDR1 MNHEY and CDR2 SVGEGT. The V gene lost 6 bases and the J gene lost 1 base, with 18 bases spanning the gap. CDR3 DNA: TGTGCCAGCAGAACAACTTACAGGGTGGGGAACACTGAAGCTTTCTTT. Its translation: CASRTTYRVGNTEAFF.

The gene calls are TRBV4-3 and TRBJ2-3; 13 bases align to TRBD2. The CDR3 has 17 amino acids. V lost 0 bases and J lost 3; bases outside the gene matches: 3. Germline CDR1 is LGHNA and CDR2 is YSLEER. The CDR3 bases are TGCGCCAGCAGCCAAGATCGGACTAGCGGGGGTACAGATACGCAGTATTTT. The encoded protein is CASSQDRTSGGTDTQYF.

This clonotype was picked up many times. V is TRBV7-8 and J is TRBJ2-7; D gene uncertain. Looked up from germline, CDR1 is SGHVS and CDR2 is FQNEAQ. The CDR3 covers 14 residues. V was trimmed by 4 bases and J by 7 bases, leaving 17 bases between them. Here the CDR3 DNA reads TGTGCCAGCAGCTCGGGCGTAGGGCAATTTGAGCAGTACGTC. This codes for CASSSGVGQFEQYV.

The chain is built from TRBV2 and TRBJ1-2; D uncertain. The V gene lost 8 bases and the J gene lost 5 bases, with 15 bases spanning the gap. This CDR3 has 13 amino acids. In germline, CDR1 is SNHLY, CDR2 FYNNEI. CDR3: CASRSDGQYGYTF. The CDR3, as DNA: TGTGCCAGCCGATCGGACGGGCAATATGGCTACACCTTC.